Shown below are 14 T cell receptor beta chains from a single sample sequenced in a study of graft-versus-host responses after intestinal transplantation. Repertoires were generated with immunoSEQ multiplex PCR, while TCRdb's copy carries only in-frame clones and drops some. The sample holds roughly 120,000 clones; just under 95% are singletons and the top ten take about 0.11%. What these receptors recognize is not known. The input for sequencing was unstimulated CD4+ T cells sorted from spleen or lymph node cells, taken before intestinal transplant. Source of these receptors: a human donor who received an intestinal transplant.

The chain couples TRBV6-5 to TRBJ1-3; D unclear. The CDR3 consists of 15 residues. CDR1 and CDR2 from the germline V gene are MNHEY and SVGAGI. V lost 6 bases and J lost 0, with 12 bases in between. CDR3 sequence (DNA): TGTGCCAGCAGCACCTACTCCAGCTCTGGAAACACCATATATTTT. Translating it yields CASSTYSSSGNTIYF.

The chain carries TRBV2 and TRBJ1-1, with TRBD1 matching 8 bases. J gave up 4 bases and V 6 bases, and 13 bases lay outside the gene matches. CDR3 size: 16 residues. CDR1 and CDR2 (germline): SNHLY, FYNNEI. The CDR3 here is CASRESRTGRGTEAFF. The CDR3 region has the DNA TGTGCCAGCAGAGAGAGTAGGACAGGGCGAGGCACTGAAGCTTTCTTT.

This chain joins TRBV6-6 and TRBJ2-7; tentative D call: TRBD1 (7 bases). Germline CDR1 reads MNHNY; CDR2 reads SVGAGI (reference sequence). Between the trimmed V and J ends, which lost 2 bases and 5 bases, there was a span of 13 bases. CDR3 length: 14 amino acids. The CDR3 DNA is TGTGCCAGCAGTTACAGATCAGGGGGGAACGAGCAGTACTTC. It specifies CASSYRSGGNEQYF.

V gene TRBV5-1 combines with J gene TRBJ2-3; tentatively, D is TRBD2 (6 bases). The CDR3 contains 16 residues. Germline CDR1 reads SGHRS; CDR2 reads YFSETQ. V was shortened by 4 bases and J by 0 bases, with 15 bases between the two germline ends. CDR3 sequence (DNA): TGCGCCAGCAGCCTAATTAGCGGCCCTAGCACAGATACGCAGTATTTT. It specifies CASSLISGPSTDTQYF.

The rearrangement links TRBV6-4 to TRBJ2-5; 10 bases align to TRBD2. The trim removed 2 bases at V and 2 bases at J, leaving 8 bases unmatched. Germline V gene data show CDR1 as MRHNA and CDR2 as SNTAGT. The CDR3 length is 17 residues. CDR3 residues: CASSDRGLAWFQETQYF. The DNA for the CDR3 is TGTGCCAGCAGTGACCGGGGACTAGCGTGGTTTCAAGAGACCCAGTACTTC.

The rearrangement links TRBV28 to TRBJ2-3; 12 nucleotides line up with TRBD2. CDR1 MDHEN and CDR2 SYDVKM come from the germline V gene. The V segment lost 6 bases and the J segment 9 bases; nucleotides outside the gene matches: 13. CDR3 length: 16 residues. The DNA for the CDR3 is TGTGCCAGCAGGCCTGGACTAGCGGGAACTCAGATAACGCAGTATTTT. Translating gives CASRPGLAGTQITQYF.

A word on this clone: Germline is not matched at one junction end, which may reflect a read error. The CDR3 reads CASSPPLAGDQETQYF. CDR3 nucleotides: TGTGCCAGCAGCCCTCCCCTAGCGGGAGACCAGGAGACCCAGTACTTC. This chain links TRBV7-9 with TRBJ2-5, with 10 bases matching TRBD2. CDR3 length: 16 residues. The germline V gene has CDR1 SEHNR and CDR2 FQNEAQ (reference sequence).

The rearrangement links TRBV5-1 to TRBJ2-5; 11 bases map to TRBD2. J was trimmed by 4 bases and V by 0 bases; bases with no gene match: 2. The CDR3 loop spans 15 amino acids. The germline V gene encodes CDR1 SGHRS and CDR2 YFSETQ. The CDR3 region is CASSLGLAGSETQYF. The DNA of the CDR3 is TGCGCCAGCAGCTTGGGACTAGCGGGATCAGAGACCCAGTACTTC.

The genes are TRBV5-1 and TRBJ2-7; 9 bases are shared with TRBD2. The CDR3 length is 15 residues. CDR1 is SGHRS, CDR2 YFSETQ, per germline. V dropped 2 bases and J dropped 0; count of bases not matched to a gene: 3. The CDR3 coding sequence is TGCGCCAGCAGCTTACTAGCGGGTACCTCCTACGAGCAGTACTTC. This sequence encodes CASSLLAGTSYEQYF. Together with reference TRBV5-1 and TRBJ2-7, the CDR3 gives the full variable domain: KAGVTQTPRYLIKTRGQQVTLSCSPISGHRSVSWYQQTPGQGLQFLFEYFSETQRNKGNFPGRFSGRQFSNSRSEMNVSTLELGDSALYLCASSLLAGTSYEQYFGPGTRLTVT.

There are a few counts of this clone. This chain joins TRBV6-6 and TRBJ1-4; D possibly corresponds to TRBD1 (5 bases). The germline V gene has CDR1 MNHNY and CDR2 SVGAGI (reference sequence). The V and J ends lost 7 bases and 8 bases respectively, with 14 bases between them. This CDR3 comprises 13 residues. The CDR3 DNA reads TGTGCCAGCAATTCCGGGGGAGGCGAAAAACTGTTTTTT. Its protein is CASNSGGGEKLFF.

The chain recombines TRBV28 with TRBJ1-5; D ambiguous. Between the trimmed V and J ends, which lost 1 base and 7 bases, there was a span of 5 bases. The CDR3 totals 12 residues. CDR1 MDHEN and CDR2 SYDVKM come from the germline V gene. The CDR3 coding sequence is TGTGCCAGCAGTTTATCATGGCAGCCCCAGCATTTT. It is translated as CASSLSWQPQHF.

This clone appeared once. This sequence joins TRBV7-8 and TRBJ2-5, with D perhaps TRBD2 (5 bases). The J call may be wrong; the DNA end is better matched by TRBJ2-7. In germline, CDR1 is SGHVS, CDR2 FQNEAQ. The CDR3 is 13 residues long. Written as DNA, the CDR3 is TGTGCCAGCAGCCTGGGAGAAGCCTACGAGCAGTACTTC. It is translated as CASSLGEAYEQYF.

This rearrangement joins TRBV7-8 to TRBJ2-7; 11 bases are a match to TRBD1. The germline V gene has CDR1 SGHVS and CDR2 FQNEAQ. This CDR3 contains 13 residues. J lost 10 bases, V lost 3 bases, and 5 bases had no gene match. DNA of the CDR3: TGTGCCAGCAGCTTGGTGGGACAGGGGGTACAGTACTTC. Protein product: CASSLVGQGVQYF.

This chain connects TRBV11-1 to TRBJ2-6; no definite D call. The CDR3 covers 16 residues. The ends were cut back, 4 bases at V and 0 bases at J, with 10 bases in the middle. The germline V gene has CDR1 SGHAT and CDR2 FQDESV (reference sequence). The CDR3 spells CASSSKVRSGANVLTF. CDR3 nucleotide sequence: TGTGCCAGCAGCTCTAAGGTCCGCTCTGGGGCCAACGTCCTGACTTTC.